This TCR beta chain was captured in a study of blood T cell repertoires in COVID-19. Study background: Acute and convalescent COVID-19 samples came from the United States, Italy and Spain. PBMCs, B-cell-depleted T cells, or T cells provided the cDNA or gDNA that made up the material.

CDR1 is SGDLS and CDR2 is YYNGEE in the germline V gene. V gave up 6 bases and J gave up 5 bases; unmatched junction bases: 9. CDR3 length: 15 residues. Study processing details: Amplification of reference gene primers was used by the study to estimate nucleated cell counts. The table came from immunoSEQ multiplex PCR; TCRdb's copy has only in-frame clones and leaves some out. V, J and clone size are those of that table, while D and trimming were read from the DNA. The table records 95,000 to 150,000 clones, 70% to 85% of them present only once. The chain joins TRBV9 to TRBJ2-5; 11 bases are shared with TRBD2. The sequence derives from a human donor with acute or convalescent COVID-19. The donor label of this sample is uncertain. Specimen: peripheral blood. As DNA, the CDR3 is TGTGCCAGCACCGTCTCGGCTAGCGGGGGGGAGACCCAGTACTTC. Translating gives CASTVSASGGETQYF.